This passage covers 20 T cell receptor beta chains from one sample sequenced in a study of graft-versus-host responses after intestinal transplantation. Method: immunoSEQ multiplex PCR; TCRdb's copy keeps in-frame clones and lacks some. The repertoire holds tens of thousands of clones, with around 92% as singletons. No antigens are known for them. This sample comprised unstimulated CD4+ T cells sorted from spleen or lymph node cells, obtained before intestinal transplant. The source is a human donor who received an intestinal transplant.

CDR3 nucleotides: TGTGCCAGCAGCCTGCTAGCGGGGGGGCGGTACAATGAGCAGTTCTTC. It encodes CASSLLAGGRYNEQFF. The chain links TRBV7-2 to TRBJ2-1, with 12 positions matching TRBD2. V lost 5 bases, J lost 4 bases, and 6 bases stayed unmatched. The germline gives CDR1 SGHTA, CDR2 FQGNSA. CDR3 length: 16 residues.

The V call is TRBV28, the J call TRBJ1-6; D is undetermined. From germline, CDR1 is MDHEN and CDR2 SYDVKM. The CDR3 totals 15 residues. Trimming removed 6 bases at V and 3 bases at J, with 12 bases between. CDR3 nucleotide sequence: TGTGCCAGCAGGGGGAGGGTGTTCTATAATTCACCCCTCCACTTT. The encoded protein is CASRGRVFYNSPLHF.

V gene TRBV10-3 combines with J gene TRBJ2-7; 7 nucleotides match TRBD1. This CDR3 contains 15 residues. Germline-derived CDR1 and CDR2 are ENHRY and SYGVKD. The ends lost 6 bases at V and 1 base at J; junction bases unmatched: 9. In DNA form, the CDR3 reads TGTGCCATCAGCCTCGCCGGGACAGCTTCCTACGAGCAGTACTTC. Encoded protein: CAISLAGTASYEQYF.

This clone was seen just once. This chain connects TRBV4-1 to TRBJ2-3; 8 bases fit TRBD2. The V gene's germline CDR1 is MGHRA and CDR2 YSYEKL. V gave up 0 bases and J gave up 2 bases; unmatched junction bases: 4. This CDR3 comprises 16 residues. In DNA form, the CDR3 reads TGCGCCAGCAGCCAAGATAGCGGGGCATACACAGATACGCAGTATTTT. It translates to CASSQDSGAYTDTQYF.

The rearrangement uses TRBV7-2 and TRBJ2-7; TRBD1 agrees at 9 bases. The germline CDR1 and CDR2 sequences are SGHTA and FQGNSA. V lost 4 bases, J lost 4 bases, and 5 bases stayed unmatched. This CDR3 contains 14 residues. CDR3 protein: CASSSRDRVYEQYF. In DNA, the CDR3 is TGTGCCAGCAGCTCCCGGGACAGGGTGTACGAGCAGTACTTC.

V usage is TRBV5-6 and J usage is TRBJ1-5; tentatively, D is TRBD1 (5 bases). This CDR3 has 15 residues. V lost 5 bases and J 0 bases, leaving 12 bases between the germline ends. Germline V CDR1 and CDR2: SGHDT, YYEEEE. This chain's CDR3 is CASSLQGLSNQPQHF. The CDR3 coding sequence is TGTGCCAGCAGTCTGCAGGGACTTAGCAATCAGCCCCAGCATTTT.

The genes are TRBV15 and TRBJ2-3; the D is unclear. Trimming took off 0 bases at V and 4 bases at J, with 8 bases between the two ends. The CDR3 has 14 amino acids. The V gene's germline CDR1 is LNHNV and CDR2 YYDKDF (reference sequence). CDR3 protein: CATSRDHRADTQYF. CDR3 nucleotide sequence: TGTGCCACCAGCAGAGATCACCGGGCAGATACGCAGTATTTT. The full variable domain, with the rest looked up from reference TRBV15 and TRBJ2-3, is DAMVIQNPRYQVTQFGKPVTLSCSQTLNHNVMYWYQQKSSQAPKLLFHYYDKDFNNEADTPDNFQSRRPNTSFCFLDIRSPGLGDTAMYLCATSRDHRADTQYFGPGTRLTVL.

The CDR3 DNA follows: TGCGCCAGCAGTGAGAGCAGGGTCGTCACTGAAGCTTTCTTT. Its protein product is CASSESRVVTEAFF. The V call is TRBV10-1, the J call TRBJ1-1, with D perhaps matching TRBD1 (5 bases). The CDR3 is 14 amino acids. The germline CDR1 and CDR2 sequences are WNHNN and SYGVQD (reference sequence). V gave up 2 bases and J gave up 4 bases, with 11 bases separating them.

The count of this clone is one. The chain carries TRBV6-5 and TRBJ2-2; D is possibly TRBD1 (6 bases). The V end lost 3 bases, the J end lost 0 bases, and 11 bases lay between the germline ends. The CDR3 runs to 16 residues. CDR1 is MNHEY and CDR2 is SVGAGI in the germline V gene. CDR3 amino acids: CASSYWAGANTGELFF. In DNA form, the CDR3 reads TGTGCCAGCAGTTATTGGGCAGGGGCGAACACCGGGGAGCTGTTTTTT.

This clone appeared a few times. The chain combines TRBV7-9 with TRBJ1-1; 9 nucleotides match TRBD1. Germline loops: CDR1 SEHNR, CDR2 FQNEAQ (reference sequence). The CDR3 is 13 amino acids. V was clipped by 5 bases and J by 5 bases; unmatched bases: 3. This CDR3 reads CASSGGQGTEAFF. CDR3 nucleotide sequence: TGTGCCAGCAGCGGGGGACAGGGAACTGAAGCTTTCTTT. Full variable domain (missing parts from reference TRBV7-9 and TRBJ1-1): DTGVSQNPRHKITKRGQNVTFRCDPISEHNRLYWYRQTLGQGPEFLTYFQNEAQLEKSRLLSDRFSAERPKGSFSTLEIQRTEQGDSAMYLCASSGGQGTEAFFGQGTRLTVV.

The rearrangement uses TRBV10-1 and TRBJ2-2, with 9 bases aligning to TRBD1. There are 14 residues in the CDR3. CDR1 is WNHNN and CDR2 is SYGVQD in the germline V gene (reference sequence). Unmatched junction bases numbered 3, after V lost 5 bases and J lost 5 bases. DNA for the CDR3: TGCGCCAGCAGTAGGGACAGGGCTACCGGGGAGCTGTTTTTT. It specifies CASSRDRATGELFF.

The J gene is TRBJ2-3, the V gene TRBV7-8; D unclear. Germline-derived CDR1 and CDR2 are SGHVS and FQNEAQ. Trimming took 3 bases from V and 2 from J, leaving 12 bases between them. The CDR3 has 15 amino acids. The chain's CDR3 is CASSLSPTLTDTQYF. DNA for the CDR3: TGTGCCAGCAGCTTGAGTCCTACTCTCACAGATACGCAGTATTTT. Based on the CDR3 plus reference TRBV7-8 and TRBJ2-3, the full variable domain is GAGVSQSPRYKVAKRGQDVALRCDPISGHVSLFWYQQALGQGPEFLTYFQNEAQLDKSGLPSDRFFAERPEGSVSTLKIQRTQQEDSAVYLCASSLSPTLTDTQYFGPGTRLTVL.

This rearrangement joins TRBV28 to TRBJ1-4, with D maybe TRBD1 (6 bases). The CDR3 spans 15 residues. Germline V lookup: CDR1 MDHEN, CDR2 SYDVKM. With 2 bases removed from V and 8 bases from J, the gap between germline ends came to 15 bases. CDR3 residues: CASSLIGGGGEKLFF. The CDR3 nucleotides are TGTGCCAGCAGTTTAATCGGGGGGGGCGGGGAAAAACTGTTTTTT.

This chain links TRBV7-2 with TRBJ1-6; D call uncertain. With 5 bases removed from V and 6 bases from J, the gap between germline ends came to 11 bases. CDR3 length equals 14 residues. Germline V gene data show CDR1 as SGHTA and CDR2 as FQGNSA. CDR3 coding DNA: TGTGCCAGCAGCCCTATTACTCCTAATTCACCCCTCCACTTT. It yields the protein CASSPITPNSPLHF.

Remarks on this clone: One end of the junction does not line up with germline, which may come from a read error. This CDR3 is also generated by other DNA sequences in the sample. The chain employs TRBV7-9 and TRBJ2-7; 8 bases are shared with TRBD1. The germline V gene encodes CDR1 SEHNR and CDR2 FQNEAQ (reference sequence). This CDR3 has 15 amino acids. CDR3 sequence: CASSLGWTGTYEQYF. The CDR3 DNA reads as TGTGCCAGCAGCTTAGGTTGGACAGGGACCTATGAGCAGTACTTC.

The V call is TRBV9, the J call TRBJ2-7; 8 bases match TRBD2. The junction had 9 bases not matched to a gene; V was cut back by 4 bases and J by 6 bases. The CDR3 spans 14 residues. Germline values: CDR1 SGDLS, CDR2 YYNGEE. CDR3 loop: CASSLLAGSGEQYF. CDR3 bases: TGTGCCAGCAGCTTATTAGCGGGGTCCGGCGAGCAGTACTTC.

The chain employs TRBV5-6 and TRBJ2-1; 8 nucleotides match TRBD2. The CDR3 spans 16 residues. Germline CDR1 is SGHDT and CDR2 is YYEEEE. V lost 1 base, J lost 7 bases, and 10 bases stayed unmatched. CDR3 loop: CASSLPGGGPQNEQFF. The CDR3 DNA reads as TGTGCCAGCAGCTTGCCCGGGGGGGGGCCTCAGAATGAGCAGTTCTTC.

The chain uses TRBV6-5 and TRBJ2-1; D is perhaps TRBD2 (6 bases). The V gene lost 8 bases and the J gene lost 2 bases, with 13 bases spanning the gap. Per the germline V gene, CDR1 is MNHEY and CDR2 is SVGAGI. The CDR3 runs to 14 residues. The CDR3 region is CASRELATYNEQFF. DNA for the CDR3: TGTGCCAGCCGCGAACTAGCCACCTACAATGAGCAGTTCTTC.

The chain employs TRBV10-3 and TRBJ1-3; D call uncertain. Germline values: CDR1 ENHRY, CDR2 SYGVKD. Between the trimmed V and J ends, which lost 3 bases and 5 bases, there was a span of 8 bases. The CDR3 runs 13 residues. CDR3 DNA: TGTGCCATCAGTGAAGAACAAAGAAACACCATATATTTT. Translating it yields CAISEEQRNTIYF.

The V and J genes are TRBV29-1 and TRBJ2-1, with D unclear. The CDR3 loop spans 12 amino acids. V shed 3 bases and J shed 5 bases, with 8 bases lying between them. CDR1 is SQVTM and CDR2 is ANQGSEA in the germline V gene. The CDR3 DNA reads TGCAGCGTTGAGCCTACCGACAATGAGCAGTTCTTC. Translating gives CSVEPTDNEQFF.